Below, one TCR beta chain is given with its context. A read error may explain this, as a much larger clone is one base away. The data originate from a study of T cells in Graves' hyperthyroidism and ophthalmopathy. The CDR3 spans 15 residues. Germline assignment: CDR1 SGDLS and CDR2 YYNGEE. Researchers amplified the TCR beta CDR3 regions from RNA transcripts. The primer set for the first-round RT-PCR of the TCR CDR3 was HTBI. MiXCR was run by TCRdb on the multiplex PCR reads, yielding one entry per CDR3 protein. In the table there are nearly 750,000 distinct CDR3 sequences, about 35% of which are singletons. No ophthalmopathy progression within 18 months constituted stable Graves' hyperthyroidism.

The specimen was blood. The V gene is TRBV9, the J gene TRBJ1-4; no definite D call. This receptor was taken from a woman in her 40s with Graves' hyperthyroidism. CDR3 DNA: TGTGCCAGCAGCGGGCGGACCGCGGGGTACGAAAAACTGGTTTTT. Translated, it gives CASSGRTAGYEKLVF.